This is a list of T cell receptor beta chains from one sample in a study of T cells in Graves' hyperthyroidism and ophthalmopathy. TCRdb re-called the multiplex PCR reads through MiXCR, storing one row per CDR3 protein. The sample records about 53,000 distinct CDR3 sequences, just under 50% being singletons. Input material: blood. Receptors were obtained from a woman aged 25 to 39 with Graves' ophthalmopathy. Each CDR3 is given with its conserved first and last residue. Each record gives: J gene, V gene, CDR3 protein.

TRBJ1-4,TRBV10-3,CAISADRGREKLFF
TRBJ2-7,TRBV19,CAVAGGGYEQYF
TRBJ2-3,TRBV28,CASARATPDTQYF
TRBJ2-5,TRBV5-1,CASSIGTSGGQETQYF
TRBJ1-5,TRBV2,CASKGQNNQPQHF
TRBJ2-7,TRBV20-1,CSARQGSNTGDSYEQYF
TRBJ2-7,TRBV6-1,CASSDLQRGSEQYF
TRBJ1-5,TRBV7-9,CASSYRQGGSQPQHF
TRBJ1-1,TRBV6-4,CASSDAGDTLDPEALF
TRBJ2-7,TRBV2,CASKENYEQYF
TRBJ2-7,TRBV3-1,CASSQEGREQYF
TRBJ1-5,TRBV20-1,CSARSPGALSNQPQHF
TRBJ2-1,TRBV7-7,CASSFGASYNEQFF
TRBJ1-5,TRBV18,CASSPGGEQPQHF
TRBJ2-5,TRBV6-1,CASSQTGADTQYF
TRBJ2-5,TRBV10-3,CAIRGTGGAETQYF
TRBJ2-3,TRBV7-2,CASSFSGDHNEQCF
TRBJ1-1,TRBV19,CASSPAGGRTEAFF
TRBJ2-1,TRBV25-1,CASSAFSGVNGQFF
TRBJ1-4,TRBV20-1,CSFSQTNEKLFF
TRBJ1-3,TRBV9,CASSAESWGGNTIYF
TRBJ1-2,TRBV12-3/TRBV12-4,CASSLGAGDGYTF
TRBJ1-6,TRBV13,CASSLGGRVSPLHF
TRBJ2-1,TRBV20-1,CSAGEASEMGNEQFF
TRBJ1-2,TRBV7-2,CASSQGGTGNYGYTF
TRBJ2-2,TRBV7-2,CASSPRIAGAGGELFF
TRBJ1-4,TRBV7-9,CASSLVTGATSEKLFF
TRBJ2-5,TRBV6-1,CASSGLGRAKTQYF
TRBJ1-2,TRBV7-9,CASSLDRNGYTF
TRBJ2-1,TRBV7-9,CASSPQRSYNEQFF
TRBJ1-2,TRBV20-1,CSARDSANYGYTF
TRBJ2-2,TRBV10-3,CAISASSLVRNTGELFF
TRBJ2-5,TRBV6-1,CAGSEEIAGGQTQYF
TRBJ2-7,TRBV12-3/TRBV12-4,CASSVRDRGIDEQYF
TRBJ2-1,TRBV7-9,CASSSLGNEQFF
TRBJ1-4,TRBV28,CASGFSGTNEKLFF
TRBJ2-7,TRBV5-5,CASSLMVASYEQYF
TRBJ1-5,TRBV6-6,CASSQQRNNQPQHF
TRBJ1-1,TRBV5-1,CASSVSNLRDLNTEAFF
TRBJ2-7,TRBV29-1,CSVDPGTQADGSYEQYF
TRBJ1-6,TRBV5-5,CASSLTTDSPLHF
TRBJ1-2,TRBV19,CASSIRRDYGYTF
TRBJ1-1,TRBV29-1,CSVWYSNMNTEAFF
TRBJ1-2,TRBV9,CASSVYRTDPYGYTF
TRBJ1-5,TRBV12-3/TRBV12-4,CASSPLDTDRVSNQPQHF
TRBJ2-7,TRBV28,CASSTAQGAYEQYF
TRBJ1-1,TRBV6-5,CASSGSGGEGHAEAFF
TRBJ2-7,TRBV20-1,CSARGGGKNSYEQYF
TRBJ1-4,TRBV3-1,CASSPELGDEKLFF
TRBJ1-6,TRBV2,CASSEAPPRGRNSPLHF